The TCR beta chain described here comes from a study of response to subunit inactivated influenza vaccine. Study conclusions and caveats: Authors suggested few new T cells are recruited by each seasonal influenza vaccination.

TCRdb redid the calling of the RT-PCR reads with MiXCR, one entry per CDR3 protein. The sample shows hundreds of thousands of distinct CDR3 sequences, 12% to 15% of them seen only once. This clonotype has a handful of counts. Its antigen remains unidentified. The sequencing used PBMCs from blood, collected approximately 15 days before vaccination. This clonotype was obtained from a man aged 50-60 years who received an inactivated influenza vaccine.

CDR3 coding DNA: TGTGCCAGCAGCGGAAGCGGGAGGGCCGGAGGGGATACGCAGTATTTT. This encodes CASSGSGRAGGDTQYF. The rearrangement links TRBV7-2 to TRBJ2-3, with TRBD2 identical over 10 bases. The ends lost 5 bases at V and 6 bases at J; junction bases unmatched: 11. Germline CDR1 and CDR2: SGHTA and FQGNSA. The CDR3 totals 16 residues.